The clone carrying this TCR beta chain has more than one count but fewer than ten. Its antigen is as yet unknown. This entry belongs to a study of identical twins. Each CDR3 protein gets one entry after TCRdb re-called the 5' RACE reads with MiXCR. The table shows some 690,000 distinct CDR3 sequences, with less than 25% occurring only once. J was trimmed by 6 bases and V by 8 bases; bases with no gene match: 12. This CDR3 contains 14 residues. The germline CDR1 and CDR2 sequences are SEHNR and FQNEAQ (reference sequence). Study-wide points: The abundant beta clonotypes from cord blood had fewer insertions, and memory repertoires had none of this.

In addition, the sample was reused for a study of T cells expressing NK-cell markers. That report adds: The authors sequenced eight donors, of whom seven were HCMV-seropositive and one was seronegative.

The J gene is TRBJ1-1, the V gene TRBV7-9, with TRBD1 identical over 7 bases. The sample consisted of PBMCs. The TCR sequence derives from a woman between 18 and 29 years old in good health. The CDR3 nucleotides are TGTGCCAGCTGCGACAGGGATCCATCCTCTGAAGCTTTCTTT. This translates into CASCDRDPSSEAFF.